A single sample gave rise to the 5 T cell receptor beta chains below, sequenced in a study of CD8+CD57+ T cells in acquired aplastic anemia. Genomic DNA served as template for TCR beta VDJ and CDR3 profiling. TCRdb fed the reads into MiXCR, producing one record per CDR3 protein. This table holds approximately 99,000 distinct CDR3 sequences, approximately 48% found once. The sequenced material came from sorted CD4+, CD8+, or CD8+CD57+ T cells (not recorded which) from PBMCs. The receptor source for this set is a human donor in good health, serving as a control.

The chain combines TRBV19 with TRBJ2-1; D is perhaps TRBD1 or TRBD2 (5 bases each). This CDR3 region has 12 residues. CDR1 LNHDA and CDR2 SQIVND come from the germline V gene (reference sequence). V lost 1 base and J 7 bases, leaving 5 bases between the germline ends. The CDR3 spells CASSIGGNEQFF. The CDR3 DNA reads TGTGCCAGTAGTATAGGGGGGAATGAGCAGTTCTTC.

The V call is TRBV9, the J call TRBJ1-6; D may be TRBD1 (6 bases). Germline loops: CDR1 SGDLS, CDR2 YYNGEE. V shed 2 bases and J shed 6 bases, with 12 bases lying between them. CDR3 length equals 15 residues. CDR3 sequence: CASSVTGNSNSPLHF. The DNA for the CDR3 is TGTGCCAGCAGCGTGACAGGAAATAGTAATTCACCCCTCCACTTT.

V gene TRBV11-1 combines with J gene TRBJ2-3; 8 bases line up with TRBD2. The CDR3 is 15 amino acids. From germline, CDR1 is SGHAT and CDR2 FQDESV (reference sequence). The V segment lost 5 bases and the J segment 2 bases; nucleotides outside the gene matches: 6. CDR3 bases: TGTGCCAGCAGCGGAACCGGGGGGGCCACAGATACGCAGTATTTT. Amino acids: CASSGTGGATDTQYF. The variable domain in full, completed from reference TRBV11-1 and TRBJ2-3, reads EAEVAQSPRYKITEKSQAVAFWCDPISGHATLYWYRQILGQGPELLVQFQDESVVDDSQLPKDRFSAERLKGVDSTLKIQPAELGDSAMYLCASSGTGGATDTQYFGPGTRLTVL.

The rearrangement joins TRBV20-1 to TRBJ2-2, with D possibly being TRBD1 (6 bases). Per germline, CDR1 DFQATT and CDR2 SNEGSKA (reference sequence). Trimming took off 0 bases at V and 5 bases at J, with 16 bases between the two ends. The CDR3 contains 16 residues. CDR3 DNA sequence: TGCAGTGCTAGAGATTTAGGAACAGGGCGGACCGGGGAGCTGTTTTTT. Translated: CSARDLGTGRTGELFF.

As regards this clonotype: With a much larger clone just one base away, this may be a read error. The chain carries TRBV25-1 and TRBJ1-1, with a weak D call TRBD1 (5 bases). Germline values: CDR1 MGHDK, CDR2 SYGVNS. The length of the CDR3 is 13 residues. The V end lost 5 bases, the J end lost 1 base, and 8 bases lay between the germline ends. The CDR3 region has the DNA TGTGCCAGCAGTACGACAGCGAACACTGAAGCTTTCTTT. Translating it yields CASSTTANTEAFF.